This is a list of T cell receptor beta chains from one sample in a study of shared clonotypes between healthy human individuals. Data came from immunoSEQ multiplex PCR; TCRdb stores just in-frame clones and leaves some out. Of 550,000 to 700,000 clones in the sample, around 73% were seen once. The sequencing sample was made of memory CD4+ T cells sorted from blood. The receptors stem from a woman in her thirties in good health. Each CDR3 is given with its conserved first and last residue. The order of the fields is clone size, D gene, CDR3 length, V gene, J gene, CDR3 protein, CDR3 DNA. The D gene is left open where the match is weak. Size is stated for part of the rows, as once, few or many counts, or as a class when the clone is expanded.

>-|-|15|TRBV28|TRBJ1-2
CASSFADRINYGYTF
TGTGCCAGCAGTTTCGCAGACAGAATTAACTATGGCTACACCTTC
>-|-|16|TRBV4-1|TRBJ1-5
CASSPAQGPLHQPQHF
TGCGCCAGCAGCCCCGCGCAGGGACCTCTTCATCAGCCCCAGCATTTT
>-|-|15|TRBV28|TRBJ1-1
CASSSGAGGNTEAFF
TGTGCCAGCAGTTCTGGGGCAGGAGGGAACACTGAAGCTTTCTTT
>-|TRBD2|15|TRBV7-2|TRBJ2-3
CASSLASGRADTQYF
TGTGCCAGCAGCTTAGCTAGCGGGAGGGCAGATACGCAGTATTTT
>once|-|14|TRBV6-1|TRBJ1-3
CASLSSGSGNTIYF
TGTGCCAGCCTCTCGTCGGGGTCTGGAAACACCATATATTTT
>-|TRBD1|19|TRBV7-6|TRBJ1-4
CASSLGSHRDRATNEKLFF
TGTGCCAGCAGCTTGGGATCCCACCGGGACAGAGCAACTAATGAAAAACTGTTTTTT
>-|TRBD2|13|TRBV5-1|TRBJ2-3
CASSLGLGGTQYF
TGCGCCAGCAGCTTAGGGTTGGGAGGGACGCAGTATTTT
>-|TRBD1|13|TRBV10-2|TRBJ2-7
CASSAGTAYEQYF
TGCGCCAGCAGCGCCGGGACAGCCTACGAGCAGTACTTC
>few|TRBD1|17|TRBV19|TRBJ1-2
CASTVFPGQPPNDGYTF
TGTGCCAGTACCGTATTTCCGGGACAGCCTCCTAATGATGGCTACACCTTC
>-|-|16|TRBV7-8|TRBJ1-2
CASSLQWSGAGYGYTF
TGTGCCAGCAGCTTACAGTGGTCCGGGGCGGGTTATGGCTACACCTTC
>once|TRBD1|14|TRBV5-5|TRBJ1-2
CASSPARGLYGYTF
TGTGCCAGCAGCCCGGCCAGGGGGCTCTATGGCTACACCTTC
>-|-|14|TRBV5-1|TRBJ2-3
CASSLVGAEDTQYF
TGCGCCAGCAGCTTGGTTGGGGCCGAAGATACGCAGTATTTT
>-|TRBD2|18|TRBV6-1|TRBJ2-7
CASREIGTSGRRTYEQYF
TGTGCCAGCAGAGAAATAGGGACTAGCGGGAGGCGAACCTACGAGCAGTACTTC
>-|TRBD2|15|TRBV5-4|TRBJ2-7
CASSQDSGTGYEQYF
TGTGCCAGCAGCCAGGATAGCGGGACCGGCTACGAGCAGTACTTC
>once|-|14|TRBV27|TRBJ1-5
CASSWGGGNQPQHF
TGTGCCAGCAGTTGGGGGGGAGGCAATCAGCCCCAGCATTTT
>-|TRBD2|15|TRBV2|TRBJ2-5
CASSEKTSGQETQYF
TGTGCCAGCAGTGAGAAAACTAGCGGCCAAGAGACCCAGTACTTC
>few|TRBD1|15|TRBV4-2|TRBJ2-2
CASSQSGGATGELFF
TGTGCCAGCAGCCAATCAGGGGGCGCCACCGGGGAGCTGTTTTTT
>few|TRBD1|16|TRBV28|TRBJ1-5
CASSSTTGRRNQPQHF
TGTGCCAGCAGTTCAACGACAGGGCGAAGGAATCAGCCCCAGCATTTT
>-|TRBD2|15|TRBV27|TRBJ2-1
CASRASVAGVGEQFF
TGTGCCAGCAGGGCTTCTGTCGCGGGAGTCGGAGAGCAGTTCTTC
>-|TRBD2|13|TRBV11-2|TRBJ2-5
CATAGGGGETQYF
TGTGCCACCGCGGGAGGGGGCGGAGAGACCCAGTACTTC
>-|TRBD2|18|TRBV6-1|TRBJ2-1
CASSEGLRLAAPRNEQFF
TGTGCCAGCAGTGAAGGATTAAGACTAGCGGCTCCAAGGAATGAGCAGTTCTTC
>-|TRBD1|13|TRBV27|TRBJ1-4
CASKGQGREKLFF
TGTGCCAGCAAGGGACAGGGGAGGGAAAAACTGTTTTTT
>-|-|13|TRBV6-5|TRBJ2-7
CASSYEQAHEQYF
TGTGCCAGCAGTTATGAACAGGCCCACGAGCAGTACTTC
>few|TRBD2|16|TRBV19|TRBJ2-7
CASSISGTSGTYEQYF
TGTGCCAGTAGTATTTCCGGGACTAGCGGGACTTACGAGCAGTACTTC